This entry lists 17 T cell receptor beta chains sequenced from one sample in a study of T cells in Graves' hyperthyroidism and ophthalmopathy. The TCR beta CDR3 regions underwent amplification using RNA transcripts as the source. The TCR CDR3 was amplified in a first-round RT-PCR using the HTBI primer set. In TCRdb, the multiplex PCR reads were re-called with MiXCR into one record per CDR3 protein. The data show some 350,000 distinct CDR3 sequences, with 15% to 18% seen just once and around a quarter held by the top ten. Input material: blood. All receptors come from a woman under 30 with Graves' hyperthyroidism that later progressed to Graves' ophthalmopathy.

This clonotype has ten or more counts. The rearrangement links TRBV28 to TRBJ2-1; unclear D gene. V lost 3 bases to trimming and J lost 6 bases, with 6 bases between them. The V gene's germline CDR1 is MDHEN and CDR2 SYDVKM. The CDR3 has 12 residues. The CDR3 here is CASSLVINEQFF. The CDR3, as DNA: TGTGCCAGCAGTTTGGTTATCAATGAGCAGTTCTTC. The variable domain in full, completed from reference TRBV28 and TRBJ2-1, reads DVKVTQSSRYLVKRTGEKVFLECVQDMDHENMFWYRQDPGLGLRLIYFSYDVKMKEKGDIPEGYSVSREKKERFSLILESASTNQTSMYLCASSLVINEQFFGPGTRLTVL.

On this clonotype itself: A clone one base away is much larger, so this may be a read error. Without the conserved terminal phenylalanine or tryptophan, this CDR3 likely stems from a read error. The genes are TRBV20-1 and TRBJ1-5; 9 bases agree with TRBD1. The CDR3 length is 15 residues. V shed 6 bases, J shed 0 bases, and the junction held 6 bases outside the gene matches. CDR1 is DFQATT, CDR2 SNEGSKA, per germline (reference sequence). This chain's CDR3 is CSARTGENSNQPQHS. CDR3 in DNA: TGCAGTGCGAGGACAGGGGAGAATAGCAATCAGCCCCAGCATTCT.

This sequence joins TRBV28 and TRBJ2-7; tentatively, D is TRBD2 (6 bases). The CDR3 loop spans 17 amino acids. Germline loops: CDR1 MDHEN, CDR2 SYDVKM. Trimming removed 5 bases at V and 5 bases at J, with 25 bases between. As DNA, the CDR3 is TGTGCCAGCAGTAGCACCGGGACTCTTTTTGGATCCCACGAGCAGTACTTC. Translating it yields CASSSTGTLFGSHEQYF.

This clonotype was seen ten or more times. The rearrangement links TRBV11-2 to TRBJ2-3; weak D call: TRBD1 (6 bases). Germline V gene data show CDR1 as SGHAT and CDR2 as FQNNGV. V was trimmed by 5 bases and J by 2 bases, leaving 14 bases between them. This CDR3 region has 15 residues. CDR3 protein: CASSHRVLITDTQYF. For the CDR3, the DNA is TGTGCCAGCAGCCACAGGGTGTTAATCACAGATACGCAGTATTTT.

The chain combines TRBV10-1 with TRBJ1-3; 7 positions agree with TRBD1. CDR3 length equals 16 residues. Germline V gene sequence: CDR1 WNHNN, CDR2 SYGVQD (reference sequence). Trimming removed 5 bases from V and 0 bases from J; junction bases left unmatched: 7. This chain's CDR3 is CASSPTGISSGNTIYF. CDR3 nucleotides: TGCGCCAGCAGTCCGACAGGGATCTCCTCTGGAAACACCATATATTTT.

This clonotype was detected only a few times. A much larger clone differs from this one at a single base, so this may be a read error. The rearrangement joins TRBV27 to TRBJ2-5; 8 positions match TRBD2. The CDR3 contains 18 residues. Germline values: CDR1 MNHEY, CDR2 SMNVEV (reference sequence). The CDR3 DNA reads TGTGCCAACAGTCTAAAGTCTCTCGGGAGGGCCACGAGAGAGACCCAGTACTTC. Residues: CANSLKSLGRATRETQYF.

This clonotype was recorded at least ten times. V usage is TRBV20-1 and J usage is TRBJ1-4; 7 positions match TRBD1. This CDR3 is 13 amino acids long. J was trimmed by 0 bases and V by 5 bases; bases with no gene match: 0. Germline CDR1 DFQATT, CDR2 SNEGSKA (reference sequence). The CDR3 loop is CSAGTATNEKLFF. CDR3 in DNA: TGCAGTGCTGGGACAGCAACTAATGAAAAACTGTTTTTT.

The chain recombines TRBV7-9 with TRBJ1-4; D is undetermined. V lost 3 bases and J 4 bases, leaving 12 bases between the germline ends. Germline CDR1 and CDR2: SEHNR and FQNEAQ (reference sequence). There are 15 residues in the CDR3. This CDR3 is CASSFDVGVNEKLFF. For the CDR3, the DNA is TGTGCCAGCAGCTTCGATGTGGGCGTTAATGAAAAACTGTTTTTT.

This clonotype was found a few times. V gene TRBV7-9 combines with J gene TRBJ1-3; D not resolved. Germline V gives CDR1 SEHNR, CDR2 FQNEAQ (reference sequence). Trimming removed 5 bases from V and 5 bases from J, with 4 bases in between. The CDR3 consists of 11 residues. CDR3 amino acids: CASSIRNTIYF. CDR3 DNA sequence: TGTGCCAGCAGCATCAGAAACACCATATATTTT. Full variable domain (outside the CDR3, taken from reference TRBV7-9 and TRBJ1-3): DTGVSQNPRHKITKRGQNVTFRCDPISEHNRLYWYRQTLGQGPEFLTYFQNEAQLEKSRLLSDRFSAERPKGSFSTLEIQRTEQGDSAMYLCASSIRNTIYFGEGSWLTVV.

This clonotype was picked up many times. The chain has TRBV6-1 and TRBJ2-7, with TRBD1 identical over 12 bases. The CDR3 length is 14 residues. Per germline, CDR1 MNHNS and CDR2 SASEGT. Unmatched junction bases numbered 5, after V lost 6 bases and J lost 5 bases. CDR3 residues: CASRTGTGGNEQYF. CDR3 DNA sequence: TGTGCCAGCAGGACCGGGACAGGGGGCAACGAGCAGTACTTC.

The V gene is TRBV4-1, the J gene TRBJ1-2; a possible D gene is TRBD1 (5 bases). The CDR3 consists of 15 residues. Trimming removed 3 bases at V and 4 bases at J, with 15 bases between. Germline CDR1 MGHRA, CDR2 YSYEKL. CDR3 in DNA: TGCGCCAGCAGCCAGGGGACTGAAGATCGCTATGGCTACACCTTC. This translates into CASSQGTEDRYGYTF.

This clonotype has at least ten counts. The chain recombines TRBV14 with TRBJ1-2, with 8 nucleotides matching TRBD1. Germline V lookup: CDR1 SGHDN, CDR2 FVKESK. The V gene end was trimmed by 1 base and the J gene end by 6 bases; junction bases not matched to a gene: 7. This CDR3 spans 15 amino acids. CDR3 residues: CASSQGSGQGNGYTF. CDR3 in DNA: TGTGCCAGCAGCCAAGGGTCTGGACAGGGAAATGGCTACACCTTC.

At least ten counts were recorded for this clonotype. The chain uses TRBV10-3 and TRBJ2-7, with D uncertain. Trimming cost V 0 bases and J 2 bases, with 14 bases left between them. CDR1 is ENHRY and CDR2 is SYGVKD in the germline V gene. This CDR3 spans 16 amino acids. The CDR3 DNA is TGTGCCATCAGTGAGTCGACCCGGCAAACGACCTACGAGCAGTACTTC. It yields the protein CAISESTRQTTYEQYF.

This clonotype turned up a few times. This chain links TRBV4-1 with TRBJ2-5; 8 bases line up with TRBD1. The length of the CDR3 is 16 residues. Germline V lookup: CDR1 MGHRA, CDR2 YSYEKL. Losses at the gene ends were 5 bases for V and 5 bases for J; bases not matched to a gene: 13. CDR3 in DNA: TGCGCCAGCAGCGAGAGCGTCGTTGGACAGGGTGAGACCCAGTACTTC. Amino acids: CASSESVVGQGETQYF.

This clonotype came up many times. CDR3 sequence (DNA): TGCAGCGTTGAAGTTGGGGCCGGGGGCACTGAAGCTTTCTTT. It translates to CSVEVGAGGTEAFF. V and J are TRBV29-1 and TRBJ1-1; D may be TRBD1 (5 bases). This CDR3 has 14 residues. Germline CDR1 SQVTM, CDR2 ANQGSEA. V shed 1 base and J shed 4 bases, with 13 bases lying between them.

On this clonotype itself: This may arise from a read error, as a much more abundant clone is one base away. The J gene is TRBJ2-3, the V gene TRBV28; 10 positions agree with TRBD2. The CDR3 has 18 residues. Germline V gene data show CDR1 as MDHEN and CDR2 as SYDVKM. The CDR3 region has the DNA TGTGCCAGCAGTTTAGGTGGCGCTAGCGGGAGCTTCGCAGATACGAAGTATTTT. Amino acids: CASSLGGASGSFADTKYF. Variable domain in full (rest from reference TRBV28 and TRBJ2-3): DVKVTQSSRYLVKRTGEKVFLECVQDMDHENMFWYRQDPGLGLRLIYFSYDVKMKEKGDIPEGYSVSREKKERFSLILESASTNQTSMYLCASSLGGASGSFADTKYFGPGTRLTVL.

This clonotype was picked up many times. The rearrangement joins TRBV30 to TRBJ2-3, with TRBD1 matching 7 bases. V shed 5 bases, J shed 3 bases, and the junction held 2 bases outside the gene matches. There are 12 residues in the CDR3. Germline CDR1 GTSNPN, CDR2 SVGIG (reference sequence). This chain's CDR3 is CAWEQGTDTQYF. In DNA form, the CDR3 reads TGTGCCTGGGAACAGGGGACAGATACGCAGTATTTT.